The clone carrying this T cell receptor (beta chain) has a handful of counts. The antigen remains undetermined. Measured with immunoSEQ multiplex PCR; TCRdb has only the in-frame clones, and not every one. This table holds about 52,000 clones, about 88% found once. This specimen belongs to a study of T cells in localized non-small cell lung cancer. Overall study findings and caveats: The highest T cell clonality was in uninvolved adjacent lung, above tumor. Longer overall survival associated with higher blood T cell density; shorter survival with higher adjacent-lung clonality. Adjacent lung was found to contain a median approximately 52 of the top 100 tumor clones.

The sample in question was PBMCs, obtained before any cancer treatment. The clonotype was recovered from a female donor with stage II lung adenocarcinoma.

CDR3 nucleotides: TGTGCCAGCAGTTGGTCCCGGGCCCATAATTCACCCCTCCACTTT. Protein sequence: CASSWSRAHNSPLHF. The chain is built from TRBV27 and TRBJ1-6, with D uncertain. The CDR3 runs 15 residues. Per the germline V gene, CDR1 is MNHEY and CDR2 is SMNVEV (reference sequence). V gave up 4 bases and J gave up 5 bases, with 12 bases separating them.